The 27 T cell receptor beta chains below were found in one sample sequenced in a study of human T cells and chemical hapten exposure. TCRdb re-derived calls from the RACE reads in MiXCR, one entry per CDR3 protein. This sample yields a few hundred thousand distinct CDR3 sequences, of which around 5.5% are seen a single time; about 8.2% belongs to the top ten. Time point in this sample: pre-sensitization, week 0. Treatment defined: therapeutic diphenylcyclopropenone sensitization with weekly scalp DPC. The source was whole blood, collected in connection with sensitization to the hapten diphenylcyclopropenone (DPC). The receptors derive from a woman aged 18-29 years with alopecia areata. Some clones in this sample may be carry-over from other donors' samples.

This clonotype appeared a few times. V is TRBV19 and J is TRBJ1-5, with D maybe TRBD1 (6 bases). Germline V gene data show CDR1 as LNHDA and CDR2 as SQIVND (reference sequence). V gave up 11 bases and J gave up 0 bases, with 11 bases separating them. This CDR3 has 13 residues. The CDR3 coding sequence is TGTGCCGTGGGGGCGTATAGCAATCAGCCCCAGCATTTT. Its protein product is CAVGAYSNQPQHF.

This clonotype has only a few counts. This chain links TRBV27 with TRBJ2-1; D remains unclear. V lost 8 bases and J 10 bases, leaving 9 bases between the germline ends. The CDR3 totals 10 residues. From germline, CDR1 is MNHEY and CDR2 SMNVEV (reference sequence). The CDR3 reads CASGRAEQFF. CDR3 bases: TGTGCCAGCGGTAGGGCGGAGCAGTTCTTC.

This clonotype has a handful of counts. The rearrangement links TRBV6-1 to TRBJ2-7; 7 bases are shared with TRBD1. J gave up 3 bases and V 4 bases, and 18 bases lay outside the gene matches. CDR1 is MNHNS, CDR2 SASEGT, per germline. The CDR3 sequence is 18 residues long. The CDR3 bases are TGTGCCAGCAGTGGAGGGGCTCCACGAGGGGGCGAATACTACGAGCAGTACTTC. It encodes CASSGGAPRGGEYYEQYF.

This chain connects TRBV7-2 to TRBJ2-1; D gene unclear. The CDR3 is 12 amino acids. Trimming pared 5 bases from V and 10 bases from J, leaving 12 bases between. Looked up from germline, CDR1 is SGHTA and CDR2 is FQGNSA. The CDR3 DNA reads as TGTGCCAGCAGCCCGTACGGAATGGAGCAGTTCTTC. The encoded protein is CASSPYGMEQFF.

The sample holds a few counts of this clonotype. The V and J genes are TRBV7-2 and TRBJ1-5, with TRBD1 identical over 8 bases. The ends lost 5 bases at V and 1 base at J; junction bases unmatched: 4. CDR1 is SGHTA, CDR2 FQGNSA, per germline. The CDR3 covers 15 residues. The CDR3 sequence is CASSPRQGSNQPQHF. DNA for the CDR3: TGTGCCAGCAGCCCCAGACAGGGGAGCAATCAGCCCCAGCATTTT.

The rearrangement joins TRBV4-1 to TRBJ1-5; D gene unclear. V was clipped by 0 bases and J by 5 bases, with 5 bases between them. CDR3 length: 13 amino acids. Germline V gene sequence: CDR1 MGHRA, CDR2 YSYEKL. CDR3 nucleotide sequence: TGCGCCAGCAGCCAAGAACTCGATCAGCCCCAGCATTTT. Encoded protein: CASSQELDQPQHF.

At least ten counts were recorded for this clonotype. Relative to the germline gene, one junction end is altered; a read error may explain this. This chain uses TRBV5-1 with TRBJ2-3; D gene ambiguous. CDR3 length: 14 amino acids. CDR1 and CDR2 (germline): SGHRS, YFSETQ. CDR3 in DNA: TGTGCCAGCAGCTTGGTTCCCGGCACAGATACGCAGTATTTT. Amino acid sequence: CASSLVPGTDTQYF.

This clonotype was observed a few times. The rearrangement uses TRBV20-1 and TRBJ1-4; 7 positions match TRBD1. Germline CDR1 and CDR2: DFQATT and SNEGSKA (reference sequence). J gave up 8 bases and V 0 bases, and 9 bases lay outside the gene matches. This CDR3 has 15 residues. CDR3 sequence (DNA): TGCAGTGCTAGAGAAGGGTCAGGGGGGTACGAAAAACTGTTTTTT. The encoded protein is CSAREGSGGYEKLFF.

This clonotype was counted at least ten times. The rearrangement uses TRBV6-2 or TRBV6-3 and TRBJ2-6; the match to TRBD1 covers 7 bases. Germline CDR1 MNHEY, CDR2 SVGEGT. The V segment lost 6 bases and the J segment 2 bases; nucleotides outside the gene matches: 4. CDR3 length: 15 amino acids. CDR3 residues: CASSLTGAGANVLTF. DNA of the CDR3: TGTGCCAGCAGCCTCACAGGGGCTGGGGCCAACGTCCTGACTTTC.

In this sample, this clonotype turned up many times. The chain recombines TRBV11-2 with TRBJ2-1; 11 bases map to TRBD2. V lost 6 bases and J lost 9; bases outside the gene matches: 22. The CDR3 totals 19 residues. Germline V gene sequence: CDR1 SGHAT, CDR2 FQNNGV. CDR3 region: CASSSTSMTSGASMSEQFF. CDR3 nucleotides: TGTGCCAGCAGTTCCACATCAATGACTAGCGGGGCCAGTATGAGTGAGCAGTTCTTC.

This clonotype was observed a handful of times. V and J are TRBV6-5 and TRBJ2-7; a weak D match, TRBD1 (5 bases). The germline V gene encodes CDR1 MNHEY and CDR2 SVGAGI. The CDR3 consists of 13 residues. V lost 5 bases and J 4 bases, leaving 12 bases between the germline ends. CDR3 residues: CASSQGSLYEQYF. DNA of the CDR3: TGTGCCAGCAGTCAGGGTAGTCTGTACGAGCAGTACTTC.

The sample holds many counts of this clonotype. Compared with germline, one end of the junction differs, possibly owing to a read error. V usage is TRBV7-9 and J usage is TRBJ2-7; 8 nucleotides match TRBD1. This CDR3 contains 13 residues. Germline V gene lookup returns CDR1 SEHNR and CDR2 FQNEAQ (reference sequence). CDR3 DNA: TGCGCCAGCAGCTTGGACAGGGCCTACGAGCAGTACTTC. Protein sequence: CASSLDRAYEQYF.

This clonotype was observed a few times. The V and J genes are TRBV7-9 and TRBJ1-4; unclear D gene. CDR3 length equals 17 residues. The germline V gene encodes CDR1 SEHNR and CDR2 FQNEAQ (reference sequence). V dropped 0 bases and J dropped 6 bases, with 17 bases sitting between them. CDR3 coding DNA: TGTGCCAGCAGCTTAGCCCTTTCGGGCGTTTCGGATGAAAAACTGTTTTTT. Translation: CASSLALSGVSDEKLFF. The entire variable domain, with the rest obtained from reference TRBV7-9 and TRBJ1-4, is as follows: DTGVSQNPRHKITKRGQNVTFRCDPISEHNRLYWYRQTLGQGPEFLTYFQNEAQLEKSRLLSDRFSAERPKGSFSTLEIQRTEQGDSAMYLCASSLALSGVSDEKLFFGSGTQLSVL.

This clonotype has a handful of counts. The V call is TRBV10-3, the J call TRBJ1-2; D may be TRBD1 (5 bases). The V gene lost 0 bases and the J gene lost 7 bases, with 15 bases spanning the gap. Germline CDR1 and CDR2: ENHRY and SYGVKD. The CDR3 runs 15 residues. The chain's CDR3 is CAISESAGAGGGYTF. The CDR3 DNA follows: TGTGCCATCAGTGAGTCGGCTGGGGCAGGTGGTGGCTACACCTTC.

This clonotype was detected many times. The chain joins TRBV6-1 to TRBJ2-2; TRBD2 matches at 7 bases. CDR1 and CDR2 from the germline V gene are MNHNS and SASEGT. Trimming removed 11 bases from V and 5 bases from J; junction bases left unmatched: 11. CDR3 length: 14 residues. CDR3 DNA: TGTGCCGCCTGGGGGGGTTCGGTGACCGGGGAGCTGTTTTTT. Translated: CAAWGGSVTGELFF.

In its sample, this clonotype was seen many times. This rearrangement joins TRBV15 to TRBJ1-4; unclear D gene. Germline-derived CDR1 and CDR2 are LNHNV and YYDKDF (reference sequence). The CDR3 covers 15 residues. V lost 6 bases to trimming and J lost 1 base, with 12 bases between them. CDR3: CATRSGSLTNEKLFF. CDR3 bases: TGTGCCACCAGGTCAGGCTCGTTAACTAATGAAAAACTGTTTTTT.

The sample holds many counts of this clonotype. V and J are TRBV27 and TRBJ1-5, with unresolved D. Looked up from germline, CDR1 is MNHEY and CDR2 is SMNVEV (reference sequence). The CDR3 length is 13 residues. The V end was cut by 5 bases, the J end by 3 bases, with 8 bases between. The CDR3 protein is CASSSDTNQPQHF. The CDR3 region has the DNA TGTGCCAGCAGTAGTGACACCAATCAGCCCCAGCATTTT.

This chain links TRBV5-3 with TRBJ1-2, with 7 positions matching TRBD1. TRBV5-3 is placed among ORFs of uncertain function. V shed 3 bases and J 0 bases; nucleotides not matched to a gene: 20. The CDR3 spans 20 residues. The CDR3 is CARSSRGINRGPRSNYGYTF. The CDR3 DNA is TGTGCCAGAAGCTCACGCGGTATAAACAGGGGCCCGCGTTCTAACTATGGCTACACCTTC.

The rearrangement uses TRBV3-1 and TRBJ2-7; the match to TRBD1 covers 7 bases. CDR3 length: 14 amino acids. With V trimmed by 1 base and J by 6 bases, 6 bases remained unmatched. CDR1 LGHDT and CDR2 YNNKEL come from the germline V gene (reference sequence). The CDR3 DNA sequence: TGTGCCAGCAGCCAAGCGGACAGGATTGGCGAGCAGTACTTC. It yields the protein CASSQADRIGEQYF.

The V and J genes are TRBV29-1 and TRBJ2-1; D possibly corresponds to TRBD2 (6 bases). V gave up 5 bases and J gave up 0 bases, with 14 bases separating them. The CDR3 has 15 residues. Germline CDR1 reads SQVTM; CDR2 reads ANQGSEA. As DNA, the CDR3 is TGCAGCGTTTCGGGACTCCCGAGCTCCTACAATGAGCAGTTCTTC. Residues: CSVSGLPSSYNEQFF.

Many counts were recorded for this clonotype. The rearrangement links TRBV5-1 to TRBJ1-6; a possible D gene is TRBD1 (6 bases). This CDR3 is built from 15 residues. The V end lost 4 bases, the J end lost 9 bases, and 17 bases lay between the germline ends. Per the germline V gene, CDR1 is SGHRS and CDR2 is YFSETQ. Written as DNA, the CDR3 is TGCGCCAGCAGCCTGGACACAGGGCTCAGTTCACCCCTCCACTTT. Its translation is CASSLDTGLSSPLHF. The full variable domain, with the rest looked up from reference TRBV5-1 and TRBJ1-6, is KAGVTQTPRYLIKTRGQQVTLSCSPISGHRSVSWYQQTPGQGLQFLFEYFSETQRNKGNFPGRFSGRQFSNSRSEMNVSTLELGDSALYLCASSLDTGLSSPLHFGNGTRLTVT.

The chain joins TRBV5-1 to TRBJ1-5, with 7 positions matching TRBD1. After removal of 0 bases from V and 5 bases from J, the junction contained 5 bases not matched to a gene. CDR1 SGHRS and CDR2 YFSETQ come from the germline V gene. The CDR3 contains 15 residues. In DNA form, the CDR3 reads TGCGCCAGCAGCTTGGAGACAGGGAAGCATCAGCCCCAGCATTTT. Residues: CASSLETGKHQPQHF. Supplemented by reference TRBV5-1 and TRBJ1-5, the full variable domain reads KAGVTQTPRYLIKTRGQQVTLSCSPISGHRSVSWYQQTPGQGLQFLFEYFSETQRNKGNFPGRFSGRQFSNSRSEMNVSTLELGDSALYLCASSLETGKHQPQHFGDGTRLSIL.

This chain uses TRBV7-9 with TRBJ2-1; D is perhaps TRBD2 (6 bases). Trimming took 5 bases from V and 15 from J, leaving 20 bases between them. Germline V gene sequence: CDR1 SEHNR, CDR2 FQNEAQ (reference sequence). The CDR3 has 13 amino acids. This CDR3 is CASSPAREPGSFF. The CDR3 coding sequence is TGTGCCAGCAGCCCCGCCCGGGAGCCGGGCTCGTTCTTC.

To note about this clonotype: A read error may be the cause here, since a much bigger clone is one base away. The V and J genes are TRBV4-3 and TRBJ2-7; D not certain. CDR1 is LGHNA, CDR2 YSLEER, per germline. The V gene lost 1 base and the J gene lost 2 bases, with 15 bases spanning the gap. There are 16 residues in the CDR3. In DNA form, the CDR3 reads TGCGCCAGCAGCCAAGGGGTCCAGATCACAACCTACGAGCAGTACTTC. This encodes CASSQGVQITTYEQYF.

This clonotype has a count of ten or more. This chain uses TRBV28 with TRBJ1-1, with D perhaps TRBD1 (5 bases). Germline CDR1 and CDR2: MDHEN and SYDVKM. V was pared by 5 bases and J by 0 bases, with 13 bases between. The CDR3 has 15 residues. The CDR3 reads CASSKYRRLNTEAFF. DNA of the CDR3: TGTGCCAGCAGTAAATACAGGAGATTGAACACTGAAGCTTTCTTT. The complete variable domain, with remaining parts taken from reference TRBV28 and TRBJ1-1, reads DVKVTQSSRYLVKRTGEKVFLECVQDMDHENMFWYRQDPGLGLRLIYFSYDVKMKEKGDIPEGYSVSREKKERFSLILESASTNQTSMYLCASSKYRRLNTEAFFGQGTRLTVV.

In this sample, this clonotype turned up many times. The J gene is TRBJ1-2, the V gene TRBV6-5, with TRBD1 matching 7 bases. The V and J ends lost 4 bases and 2 bases, in that order; junction bases with no gene match: 4. CDR1 is MNHEY and CDR2 is SVGAGI in the germline V gene. The CDR3 has 14 residues. CDR3 region: CASSWSGQNYGYTF. In DNA, the CDR3 is TGTGCCAGCAGTTGGTCGGGACAGAACTATGGCTACACCTTC.

CDR3 protein: CASSPLAGVFNEQFF. The CDR3 DNA follows: TGTGCCAGCAGCCCACTAGCGGGGGTTTTCAATGAGCAGTTCTTC. The rearrangement joins TRBV6-5 to TRBJ2-1; 11 bases are shared with TRBD2. The CDR3 sequence is 15 residues long. Germline V CDR1 and CDR2: MNHEY, SVGAGI. The trim removed 6 bases at V and 6 bases at J, leaving 7 bases unmatched.